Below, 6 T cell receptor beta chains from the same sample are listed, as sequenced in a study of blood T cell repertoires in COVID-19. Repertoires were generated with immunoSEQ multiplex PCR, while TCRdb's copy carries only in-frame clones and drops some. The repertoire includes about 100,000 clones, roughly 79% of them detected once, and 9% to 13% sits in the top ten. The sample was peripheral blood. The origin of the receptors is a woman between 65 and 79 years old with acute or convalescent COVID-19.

The CDR3 region has the DNA TGTGCCAGCAGCTTGACAGGGGCTCTGGGCAATCAGCCCCAGCATTTT. Its protein is CASSLTGALGNQPQHF. The chain recombines TRBV5-6 with TRBJ1-5, with 7 bases lining up with TRBD1. Per the germline V gene, CDR1 is SGHDT and CDR2 is YYEEEE. There are 16 residues in the CDR3. J lost 2 bases, V lost 1 base, and 6 bases had no gene match.

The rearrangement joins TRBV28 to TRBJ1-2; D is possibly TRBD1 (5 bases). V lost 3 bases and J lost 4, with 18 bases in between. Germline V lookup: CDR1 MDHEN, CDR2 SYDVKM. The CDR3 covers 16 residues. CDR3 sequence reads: CASSFDSGGFAYGYTF. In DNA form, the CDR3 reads TGTGCCAGCAGTTTTGATTCCGGGGGTTTTGCCTATGGCTACACCTTC.

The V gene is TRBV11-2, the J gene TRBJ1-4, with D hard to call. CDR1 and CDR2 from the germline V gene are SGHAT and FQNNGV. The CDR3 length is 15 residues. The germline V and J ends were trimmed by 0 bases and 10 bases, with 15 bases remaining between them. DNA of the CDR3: TGTGCCAGCAGCTTAGAATGGGCAGACGGAGGAAAACTGTTTTTT. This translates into CASSLEWADGGKLFF.

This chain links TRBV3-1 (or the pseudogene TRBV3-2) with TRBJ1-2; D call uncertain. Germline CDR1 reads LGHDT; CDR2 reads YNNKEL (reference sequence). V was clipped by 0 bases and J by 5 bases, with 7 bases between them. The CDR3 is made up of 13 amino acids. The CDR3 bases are TGTGCCAGCAGCCAAGATTGGGCTTATGGCTACACCTTC. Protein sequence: CASSQDWAYGYTF.

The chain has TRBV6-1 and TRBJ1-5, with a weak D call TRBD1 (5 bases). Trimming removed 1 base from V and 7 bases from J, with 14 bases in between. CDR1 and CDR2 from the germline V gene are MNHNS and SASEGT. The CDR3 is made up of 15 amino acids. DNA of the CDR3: TGTGCCAGCAGTGAAGATGGGGCGGTCGGGCAGCCCCAGCATTTT. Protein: CASSEDGAVGQPQHF.

This chain's CDR3 is CASSSGQSSGNTIYF. The CDR3 DNA follows: TGTGCCAGCAGCTCAGGACAGAGCTCTGGAAACACCATATATTTT. The V call is TRBV9, the J call TRBJ1-3, with a weak D call TRBD1 (6 bases). This CDR3 is built from 15 residues. The V end was cut by 4 bases, the J end by 0 bases, with 11 bases between. Germline V lookup: CDR1 SGDLS, CDR2 YYNGEE.